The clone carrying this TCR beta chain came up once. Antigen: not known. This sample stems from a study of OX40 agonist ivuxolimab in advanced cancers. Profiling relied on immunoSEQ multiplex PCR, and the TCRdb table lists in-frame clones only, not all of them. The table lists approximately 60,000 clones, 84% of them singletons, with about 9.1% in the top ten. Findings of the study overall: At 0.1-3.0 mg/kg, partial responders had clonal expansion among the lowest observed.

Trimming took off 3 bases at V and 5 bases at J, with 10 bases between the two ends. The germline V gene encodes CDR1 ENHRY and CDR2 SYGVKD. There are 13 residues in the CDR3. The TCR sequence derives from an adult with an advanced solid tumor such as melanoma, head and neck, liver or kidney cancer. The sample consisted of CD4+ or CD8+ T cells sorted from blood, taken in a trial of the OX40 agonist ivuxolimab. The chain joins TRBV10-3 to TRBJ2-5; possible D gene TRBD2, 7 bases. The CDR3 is CAISEGGVETQYF. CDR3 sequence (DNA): TGTGCCATCAGTGAAGGGGGGGTGGAGACCCAGTACTTC.